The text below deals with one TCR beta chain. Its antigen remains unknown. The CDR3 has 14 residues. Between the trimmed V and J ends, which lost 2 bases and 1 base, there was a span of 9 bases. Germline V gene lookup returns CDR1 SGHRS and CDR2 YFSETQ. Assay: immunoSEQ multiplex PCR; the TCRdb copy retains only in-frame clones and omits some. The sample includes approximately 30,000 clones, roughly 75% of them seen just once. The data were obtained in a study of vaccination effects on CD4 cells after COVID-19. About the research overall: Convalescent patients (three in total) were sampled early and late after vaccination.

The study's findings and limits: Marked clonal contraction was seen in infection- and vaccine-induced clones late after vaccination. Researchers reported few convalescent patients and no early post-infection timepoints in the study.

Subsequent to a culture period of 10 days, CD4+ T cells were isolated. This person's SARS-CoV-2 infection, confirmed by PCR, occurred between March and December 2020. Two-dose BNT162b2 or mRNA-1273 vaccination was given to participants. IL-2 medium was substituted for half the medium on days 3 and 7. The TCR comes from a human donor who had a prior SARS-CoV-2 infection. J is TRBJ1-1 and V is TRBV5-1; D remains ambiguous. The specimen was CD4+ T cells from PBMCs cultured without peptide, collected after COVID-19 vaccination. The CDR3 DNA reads TGCGCCAGCAGCTTTTGGAGAGCGAACACTGAAGCTTTCTTT. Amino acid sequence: CASSFWRANTEAFF.